A single sample gave rise to the 25 T cell receptor beta chains below, sequenced in a study of blood T cell repertoires in COVID-19. The table came from immunoSEQ multiplex PCR; TCRdb's copy has only in-frame clones and leaves some out. The data hold about 73,000 clones, with over 80% observed a single time. The sequenced material came from peripheral blood. These receptors were collected from a man aged 80 or over with active or convalescent COVID-19.

The chain has TRBV7-2 and TRBJ1-1, with D maybe TRBD1 (6 bases). This CDR3 contains 15 residues. The germline V gene encodes CDR1 SGHTA and CDR2 FQGNSA. V was trimmed by 5 bases and J by 4 bases, leaving 17 bases between them. The CDR3 reads CASSPVGGFATEAFF. In DNA, the CDR3 is TGTGCCAGCAGCCCCGTAGGGGGATTCGCCACTGAAGCTTTCTTT. Using reference TRBV7-2 and TRBJ1-1 for the parts outside the CDR3, the full variable domain is GAGVSQSPSNKVTEKGKDVELRCDPISGHTALYWYRQSLGQGLEFLIYFQGNSAPDKSGLPSDRFSAERTGGSVSTLTIQRTQQEDSAVYLCASSPVGGFATEAFFGQGTRLTVV.

For the CDR3, the DNA is TGTGCCAGCAGTCTGAGGACTCGGGGCACCGGGGAGCTGTTTTTT. It is translated as CASSLRTRGTGELFF. The rearrangement uses TRBV27 and TRBJ2-2; a possible D gene is TRBD2 (5 bases). Germline loops: CDR1 MNHEY, CDR2 SMNVEV (reference sequence). With 5 bases removed from V and 4 bases from J, the gap between germline ends came to 14 bases. This CDR3 has 15 residues.

The genes are TRBV3-1 (or the pseudogene TRBV3-2) and TRBJ2-3; 8 bases map to TRBD2. This CDR3 has 14 amino acids. With V trimmed by 1 base and J by 6 bases, 3 bases remained unmatched. CDR1 and CDR2 from the germline V gene are LGHDT and YNNKEL (reference sequence). The CDR3 here is CASSQGLARDTQYF. The CDR3, as DNA: TGTGCCAGCAGCCAAGGACTAGCGAGGGATACGCAGTATTTT.

The V call is TRBV29-1, the J call TRBJ2-3; D is possibly TRBD2 (6 bases). Germline values: CDR1 SQVTM, CDR2 ANQGSEA. The CDR3 loop spans 11 amino acids. V was shortened by 3 bases and J by 14 bases, with 15 bases between the two germline ends. The CDR3 region is CSVERLEELYF. The DNA for the CDR3 is TGCAGCGTTGAGAGACTAGAGGAATTGTATTTT.

V gene TRBV28 combines with J gene TRBJ2-3; 12 bases match TRBD1. This CDR3 has 16 amino acids. V shed 6 bases, J shed 3 bases, and the junction held 7 bases outside the gene matches. Germline CDR1 reads MDHEN; CDR2 reads SYDVKM. The CDR3 spells CASRGGGQGATDTQYF. In nucleotides, the CDR3 is TGTGCCAGCAGAGGAGGGGGACAGGGGGCAACAGATACGCAGTATTTT. Full variable domain (rest looked up from reference TRBV28 and TRBJ2-3): DVKVTQSSRYLVKRTGEKVFLECVQDMDHENMFWYRQDPGLGLRLIYFSYDVKMKEKGDIPEGYSVSREKKERFSLILESASTNQTSMYLCASRGGGQGATDTQYFGPGTRLTVL.

V usage is TRBV7-2 and J usage is TRBJ2-1; TRBD1 might be the D (5 bases). Germline V gene data show CDR1 as SGHTA and CDR2 as FQGNSA. Trimming removed 5 bases at V and 7 bases at J, with 18 bases between. The CDR3 sequence is 15 residues long. CDR3 nucleotides: TGTGCCAGCAGCCCTCTCGCGCTAGGGGTAAATGAGCAGTTCTTC. Translation: CASSPLALGVNEQFF.

The V and J genes are TRBV12-3 or TRBV12-4 and TRBJ1-5; D unclear. CDR3 length: 12 amino acids. Trimming stripped 4 bases from V and 4 bases from J, with 5 bases between. CDR3 region: CASSSRNQPQHF. As DNA, the CDR3 is TGTGCCAGCAGTTCACGGAATCAGCCCCAGCATTTT.

The chain couples TRBV30 to TRBJ1-5, with 8 bases identical to TRBD1. The germline gives CDR1 GTSNPN, CDR2 SVGIG (reference sequence). V lost 3 bases, J lost 4 bases, and 8 bases stayed unmatched. The CDR3 is 15 amino acids. As DNA, the CDR3 is TGTGCCTGGAGAGCCGCAGGGGGCTATAATCAGCCCCAGCATTTT. The encoded protein is CAWRAAGGYNQPQHF.

The rearrangement uses TRBV7-2 and TRBJ1-2; 10 bases agree with TRBD1. The CDR3 is 16 amino acids. The J segment lost 8 bases and the V segment lost 7 bases, leaving 16 bases of the junction unmatched. Germline-derived CDR1 and CDR2 are SGHTA and FQGNSA. The CDR3 DNA sequence: TGTGCCAGCACACGAAGGGACAGGGGAAGCGGAGGCGGCTACACCTTC. This encodes CASTRRDRGSGGGYTF.

The chain combines TRBV18 with TRBJ1-5; 7 bases fit TRBD1. The V gene's germline CDR1 is KGHSH and CDR2 LQKENI. After removal of 6 bases from V and 3 bases from J, the junction contained 5 bases not matched to a gene. There are 14 residues in the CDR3. CDR3 region: CASSLEGANQPQHF. For the CDR3, the DNA is TGTGCCAGCTCGCTGGAGGGGGCCAATCAGCCCCAGCATTTT.

V gene TRBV28 combines with J gene TRBJ2-3; TRBD2 agrees at 10 bases. The CDR3 sequence is 18 residues long. The trim removed 4 bases at V and 6 bases at J, leaving 16 bases unmatched. Per germline, CDR1 MDHEN and CDR2 SYDVKM. CDR3 protein: CASSYVARASGRVDTQYF. In DNA, the CDR3 is TGTGCCAGCAGTTATGTGGCGAGGGCTAGCGGGAGAGTGGATACGCAGTATTTT.

This chain links TRBV6-2 or TRBV6-3 with TRBJ2-5; tentatively, D is TRBD2 (5 bases). Germline V lookup: CDR1 MNHEY, CDR2 SVGEGT. V lost 4 bases and J lost 4, with 13 bases in between. The CDR3 runs to 14 residues. The CDR3 coding sequence is TGTGCCAGCAGTTCCCAAGGGAGCCCAGAGACCCAGTACTTC. Translated: CASSSQGSPETQYF.

The rearrangement joins TRBV30 to TRBJ1-1; D is possibly TRBD1 (6 bases). The CDR3 spans 14 residues. The germline V gene has CDR1 GTSNPN and CDR2 SVGIG (reference sequence). V was pared by 5 bases and J by 2 bases, with 15 bases between. This CDR3 is CAWGGLGKNTEAFF. CDR3 DNA: TGTGCCTGGGGGGGGCTAGGAAAAAACACTGAAGCTTTCTTT.

V is TRBV2 and J is TRBJ2-3, with 11 bases aligning to TRBD2. This CDR3 comprises 15 residues. CDR1 is SNHLY and CDR2 is FYNNEI in the germline V gene. J gave up 1 base and V 6 bases, and 3 bases lay outside the gene matches. The CDR3 region has the DNA TGTGCCAGCAGCTTGACTAGCGGGGGCACAGATACGCAGTATTTT. Protein sequence: CASSLTSGGTDTQYF. Supplemented by reference TRBV2 and TRBJ2-3, the full variable domain reads EPEVTQTPSHQVTQMGQEVILRCVPISNHLYFYWYRQILGQKVEFLVSFYNNEISEKSEIFDDQFSVERPDGSNFTLKIRSTKLEDSAMYFCASSLTSGGTDTQYFGPGTRLTVL.

The V call is TRBV6-1, the J call TRBJ1-6, with D perhaps matching TRBD1 (6 bases). V lost 3 bases and J 4 bases, leaving 10 bases between the germline ends. Germline V gives CDR1 MNHNS, CDR2 SASEGT. This CDR3 has 15 residues. The CDR3 DNA sequence: TGTGCCAGCAGTGACAGGGGCGGTTATAATTCACCCCTCCACTTT. Protein sequence: CASSDRGGYNSPLHF.

The chain recombines TRBV7-2 with TRBJ2-7; TRBD1 is a possible D gene (6 bases). V lost 2 bases and J lost 2, with 13 bases in between. CDR1 is SGHTA, CDR2 FQGNSA, per germline. This CDR3 is built from 15 residues. The CDR3 sequence: CASSLSGTTPYEQYF. The DNA of the CDR3 is TGTGCCAGCAGCTTATCTGGGACAACTCCCTACGAGCAGTACTTC. The full variable domain, its missing parts supplied by reference TRBV7-2 and TRBJ2-7, is GAGVSQSPSNKVTEKGKDVELRCDPISGHTALYWYRQSLGQGLEFLIYFQGNSAPDKSGLPSDRFSAERTGGSVSTLTIQRTQQEDSAVYLCASSLSGTTPYEQYFGPGTRLTVT.

This chain links TRBV9 with TRBJ2-7, with 13 bases lining up with TRBD2. The CDR3 runs to 15 residues. Trimming at V came to 3 bases and at J to 2 bases, leaving 2 bases not matched to a gene. CDR1 is SGDLS, CDR2 YYNGEE, per germline. The DNA of the CDR3 is TGTGCCAGCAGCGGGACTAGCGGGAGCCCCTACGAGCAGTACTTC. The encoded protein is CASSGTSGSPYEQYF.

This chain links TRBV2 with TRBJ2-5; D may be TRBD1 or TRBD2 (5 bases each). Trimming took off 6 bases at V and 5 bases at J, with 19 bases between the two ends. From germline, CDR1 is SNHLY and CDR2 FYNNEI. This CDR3 is built from 15 residues. The DNA for the CDR3 is TGTGCCAGCAGGGAACAGGAACTAGGGTGGGAGACCCAGTACTTC. Amino acid sequence: CASREQELGWETQYF.

The genes are TRBV11-3 and TRBJ2-5, with 8 bases aligning to TRBD1. Looked up from germline, CDR1 is SGHNT and CDR2 is YENEEA. Trimming took 0 bases from V and 2 from J; bases not matched to a gene: 5. The length of the CDR3 is 16 residues. CDR3 in amino acids: CASSLDGTGGQETQYF. CDR3 nucleotide sequence: TGTGCCAGCAGCTTAGATGGAACAGGGGGACAAGAGACCCAGTACTTC.

This chain uses TRBV28 with TRBJ2-7, with 9 bases identical to TRBD1. The germline CDR1 and CDR2 sequences are MDHEN and SYDVKM. There are 13 residues in the CDR3. The CDR3 protein is CASGGTGWSEQYF. CDR3 DNA: TGTGCAAGCGGCGGGACAGGGTGGAGCGAGCAGTACTTC.

The chain recombines TRBV28 with TRBJ1-4, with 9 bases lining up with TRBD1. V was pared by 5 bases and J by 11 bases, with 9 bases of the junction left unmatched. In germline, CDR1 is MDHEN, CDR2 SYDVKM. This CDR3 contains 14 residues. The CDR3 DNA reads TGTGCCAGCAGTCATTCGGGACAGGGAGACAAACTGTTTTTT. It specifies CASSHSGQGDKLFF.

The genes are TRBV5-1 and TRBJ2-3; the match to TRBD2 covers 11 bases. This CDR3 comprises 16 residues. From germline, CDR1 is SGHRS and CDR2 YFSETQ. Trimming cost V 0 bases and J 6 bases; bases outside gene matches: 6. The CDR3 loop is CASSLVPLAGGDTQYF. DNA of the CDR3: TGCGCCAGCAGCTTGGTCCCTCTAGCGGGGGGTGATACGCAGTATTTT.

The DNA of the CDR3 is TGTGCCAGCAGCCAAGATCGTACAGCCATCTCCTACGAGCAGTACTTC. It specifies CASSQDRTAISYEQYF. The rearrangement uses TRBV3-1 (or the pseudogene TRBV3-2) and TRBJ2-7; no firm D call. The CDR3 runs 16 residues. The germline V and J ends were trimmed by 0 bases and 0 bases, with 12 bases remaining between them. Germline lookup yields CDR1 LGHDT and CDR2 YNNKEL (reference sequence).

The V and J genes are TRBV6-5 and TRBJ2-1; 11 bases align to TRBD2. The germline CDR1 and CDR2 sequences are MNHEY and SVGAGI. The J segment lost 2 bases and the V segment lost 4 bases, leaving 4 bases of the junction unmatched. The CDR3 runs 16 residues. The CDR3 sequence is CASSLRLAGTYNEQFF. For the CDR3, the DNA is TGTGCCAGCAGTTTAAGACTAGCGGGAACCTACAATGAGCAGTTCTTC.

The V gene is TRBV6-5, the J gene TRBJ2-3; 7 bases are shared with TRBD1. The J segment lost 4 bases and the V segment lost 4 bases, leaving 5 bases of the junction unmatched. The germline CDR1 and CDR2 sequences are MNHEY and SVGAGI. The CDR3 runs to 14 residues. The CDR3: CASSLAQGSDTQYF. The CDR3 DNA reads TGTGCCAGCAGTTTAGCACAGGGGTCAGATACGCAGTATTTT.